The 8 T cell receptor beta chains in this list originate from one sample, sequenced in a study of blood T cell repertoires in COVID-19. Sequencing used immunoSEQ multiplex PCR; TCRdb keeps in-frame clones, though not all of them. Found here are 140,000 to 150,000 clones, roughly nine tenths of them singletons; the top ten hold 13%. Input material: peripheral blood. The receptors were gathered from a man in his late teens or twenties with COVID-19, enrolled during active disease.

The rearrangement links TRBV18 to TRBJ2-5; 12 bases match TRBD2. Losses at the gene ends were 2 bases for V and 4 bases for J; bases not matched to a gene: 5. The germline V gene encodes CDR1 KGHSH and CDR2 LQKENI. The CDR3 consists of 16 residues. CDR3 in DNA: TGTGCCAGCTCACCAAGGGTACTAGCGGGAGGAGAGACCCAGTACTTC. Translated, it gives CASSPRVLAGGETQYF.

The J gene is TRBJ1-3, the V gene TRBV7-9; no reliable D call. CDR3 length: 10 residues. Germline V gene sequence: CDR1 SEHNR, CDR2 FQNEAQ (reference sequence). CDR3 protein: CVAPGNTIYF. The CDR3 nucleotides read TGTGTAGCACCAGGAAACACCATATATTTT.

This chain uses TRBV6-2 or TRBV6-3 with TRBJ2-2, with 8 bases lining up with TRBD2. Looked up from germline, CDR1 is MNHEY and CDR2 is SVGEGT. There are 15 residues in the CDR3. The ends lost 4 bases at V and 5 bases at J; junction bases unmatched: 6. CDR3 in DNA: TGTGCCAGCAGTTGGTCCAGCGGGAGAACCGGGGAGCTGTTTTTT. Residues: CASSWSSGRTGELFF.

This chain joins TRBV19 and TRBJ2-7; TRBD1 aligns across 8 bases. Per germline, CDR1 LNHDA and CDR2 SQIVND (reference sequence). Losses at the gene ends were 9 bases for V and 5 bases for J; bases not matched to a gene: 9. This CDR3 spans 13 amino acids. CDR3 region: CASRWTGSHEQYF. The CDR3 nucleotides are TGTGCCAGCCGATGGACAGGGAGCCACGAGCAGTACTTC.

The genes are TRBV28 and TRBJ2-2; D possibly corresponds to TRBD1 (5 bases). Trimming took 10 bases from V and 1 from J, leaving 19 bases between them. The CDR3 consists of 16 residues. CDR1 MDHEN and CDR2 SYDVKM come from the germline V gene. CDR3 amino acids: CAINPAGYENTGELFF. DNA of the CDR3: TGTGCCATCAACCCGGCAGGGTATGAGAACACCGGGGAGCTGTTTTTT. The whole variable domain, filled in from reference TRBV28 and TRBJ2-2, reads DVKVTQSSRYLVKRTGEKVFLECVQDMDHENMFWYRQDPGLGLRLIYFSYDVKMKEKGDIPEGYSVSREKKERFSLILESASTNQTSMYLCAINPAGYENTGELFFGEGSRLTVL.

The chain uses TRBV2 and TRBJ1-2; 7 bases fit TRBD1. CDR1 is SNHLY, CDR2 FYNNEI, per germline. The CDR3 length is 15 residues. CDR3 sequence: CADPRTGAICYGYTF. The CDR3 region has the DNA TGTGCTGACCCCCGGACAGGTGCCATTTGTTATGGCTACACCTTC.

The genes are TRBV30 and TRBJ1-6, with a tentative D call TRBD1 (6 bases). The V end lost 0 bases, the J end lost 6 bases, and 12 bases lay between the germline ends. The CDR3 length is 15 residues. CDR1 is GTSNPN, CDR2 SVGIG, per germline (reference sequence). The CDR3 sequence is CAWSVGTSTNSPLHF. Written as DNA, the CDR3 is TGTGCCTGGAGTGTAGGGACATCTACTAATTCACCCCTCCACTTT.

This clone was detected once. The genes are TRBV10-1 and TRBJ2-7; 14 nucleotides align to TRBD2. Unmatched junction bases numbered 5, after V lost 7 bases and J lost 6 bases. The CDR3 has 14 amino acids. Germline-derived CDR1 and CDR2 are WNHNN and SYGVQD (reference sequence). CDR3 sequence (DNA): TGCGCCAGCACGACTAGCGGGAGGGCCGTCGAGCAGTACTTC. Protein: CASTTSGRAVEQYF.